Detailed here is one TCR beta chain. No antigen is known for it. The germline V gene encodes CDR1 LNHDA and CDR2 SQIVND (reference sequence). The CDR3 totals 17 residues. Trimming removed 6 bases from V and 4 bases from J; junction bases left unmatched: 13. This sample is drawn from a study of shared clonotypes between healthy human individuals. Study-wide results and caveats: Clonotypes shared by all four sorted-subset donors had higher generation probabilities than non-shared clonotypes.

This table comes from immunoSEQ multiplex PCR, and its TCRdb copy is limited to in-frame clones, with some not included. The sample holds 2 million to 2.5 million clones, roughly 95% seen once. Everyone who donated was a Caucasian adult who lived in Nashville, Tennessee. This chain connects TRBV19 to TRBJ2-5, with TRBD2 matching 11 bases. This TCR was sampled from a man between 18 and 29 years old in good health. The source material was naive CD4+ T cells sorted from blood. Regarding subset: CD45RA+ positively selected. Here the CDR3 reads CASRGTSGSRARETQYF. CDR3 nucleotide sequence: TGTGCCAGTAGAGGCACTAGCGGGAGTAGGGCTAGAGAGACCCAGTACTTC.